These 32 T cell receptor beta chains came from one sample sequenced in a study of beta chain features in type 1 diabetes. General study results and limits: For Type 1 diabetes patients, all four CD4+ subsets carried TCRB CDR3s that were moderately but significantly shorter.

The investigators reverse transcribed all of the isolated RNA, so they sequenced expressed TCRB transcripts. Measured with immunoSEQ multiplex PCR; TCRdb has only the in-frame clones, and not every one. The table shows hundreds of thousands of clones, with around an eighth occurring only once. The antigens these receptors bind are not known. The specimen sequenced was naive CD4+ T cells from blood. The source is a young man with type 1 diabetes.

This clone occurred a few times. The rearrangement uses TRBV6-6 and TRBJ1-3; D gene ambiguous. V lost 6 bases and J lost 0, with 9 bases in between. Germline CDR1 reads MNHNY; CDR2 reads SVGAGI (reference sequence). The CDR3 covers 14 residues. CDR3: CASSSGYSGNTIYF. In nucleotides, the CDR3 is TGTGCCAGCAGCTCCGGTTACTCTGGAAACACCATATATTTT.

A few counts support this clone. The genes are TRBV6-5 and TRBJ1-2, with 10 bases identical to TRBD1. J gave up 4 bases and V 5 bases, and 7 bases lay outside the gene matches. This CDR3 region has 15 residues. Germline V gives CDR1 MNHEY, CDR2 SVGAGI. The CDR3 nucleotides are TGTGCCAGCAGTCCTCCGGGACAGGGGCTCTATGGCTACACCTTC. Its translation is CASSPPGQGLYGYTF.

The chain is built from TRBV10-3 and TRBJ2-7, with a weak D call TRBD1 (6 bases). Trimming removed 4 bases from V and 6 bases from J, with 16 bases in between. The V gene's germline CDR1 is ENHRY and CDR2 SYGVKD. CDR3 length: 14 amino acids. The CDR3 nucleotides are TGTGCCATCAGTGCCTTAGTCGCAGGGGTCGAGCAGTACTTC. It encodes CAISALVAGVEQYF.

This chain joins TRBV10-3 and TRBJ1-5, with no clear D. V dropped 2 bases and J dropped 4 bases, with 3 bases sitting between them. The CDR3 contains 12 residues. Germline CDR1 reads ENHRY; CDR2 reads SYGVKD. This CDR3 is CAISERNQPQHF. For the CDR3, the DNA is TGTGCCATCAGTGAGCGGAATCAGCCCCAGCATTTT.

This clone was seen a handful of times. Additional DNA sequences in this sample encode the identical CDR3. The CDR3 spells CAISESGQPQHF. The CDR3 DNA follows: TGTGCCATCAGTGAGTCGGGCCAGCCCCAGCATTTT. The chain recombines TRBV10-3 with TRBJ1-5; D remains unclear. From germline, CDR1 is ENHRY and CDR2 SYGVKD. V was pared by 0 bases and J by 7 bases, with 4 bases between. The CDR3 length is 12 residues.

As concerns this clone: The CDR3 carries no conserved terminal phenylalanine or tryptophan, so it likely arises from a read error. The DNA is omitted, as the CDR3 cannot be located on it reliably, and the CDR3 follows TCRdb's listing. The rearrangement uses TRBV5-4 and TRBJ2-3; the table's TRBD2 call for D was not verified on the DNA. The germline CDR1 and CDR2 sequences are SGHNT and YYREEE (reference sequence). The CDR3 adds up to 13 amino acids, both ends counted. The CDR3 region is CASSLWAGATSNP.

The rearrangement uses TRBV30 and TRBJ1-2; no clear D gene. In germline, CDR1 is GTSNPN, CDR2 SVGIG (reference sequence). V dropped 4 bases and J dropped 8 bases, with 14 bases sitting between them. The CDR3 extends over 12 amino acids. CDR3 loop: CAWTTTAGGYTF. Written as DNA, the CDR3 is TGTGCCTGGACTACGACCGCGGGGGGCTACACCTTC.

The CDR3 region is CASSISGSNTEAFF. CDR3 in DNA: TGTGCCAGTAGTATTAGTGGTTCGAACACTGAAGCTTTCTTT. V and J are TRBV19 and TRBJ1-1; D is undetermined. The CDR3 sequence is 14 residues long. Trimming cost V 3 bases and J 1 base, with 9 bases left between them. Germline loops: CDR1 LNHDA, CDR2 SQIVND (reference sequence).

The chain links TRBV12-5 to TRBJ2-1; 9 bases are a match to TRBD1. The J segment lost 8 bases and the V segment lost 0 bases, leaving 5 bases of the junction unmatched. The CDR3 extends over 15 amino acids. Germline V gene data show CDR1 as LGHNT and CDR2 as FRNRAP. The CDR3 region has the DNA TGTGCTAGTGGTTTGGTGCGGGACAGGGACCATGAGCAGTTCTTC. Translated, it gives CASGLVRDRDHEQFF.

This clone was counted only a few times. CDR3 coding DNA: TGTGCCAGCAGCGTAGCGACAGGGGACGAGCAGTACTTC. Translation gives CASSVATGDEQYF. This chain connects TRBV9 to TRBJ2-7; 8 bases fit TRBD1. The germline V gene has CDR1 SGDLS and CDR2 YYNGEE. The CDR3 is 13 amino acids. The ends lost 0 bases at V and 5 bases at J; junction bases unmatched: 1.

This clone was counted a few times. The chain employs TRBV5-1 and TRBJ2-5; unclear D gene. The V gene's germline CDR1 is SGHRS and CDR2 YFSETQ. Trimming stripped 0 bases from V and 3 bases from J, with 9 bases between. This CDR3 contains 14 residues. The CDR3 DNA reads TGCGCCAGCAGCTTGGGTTCCGCGGAAGAGACCCAGTACTTC. This codes for CASSLGSAEETQYF.

In this sample, this clone turned up a few times. The chain uses TRBV14 and TRBJ1-4, with D tentatively TRBD1 (6 bases). CDR1 SGHDN and CDR2 FVKESK come from the germline V gene. The CDR3 has 17 residues. V lost 0 bases and J lost 6, with 17 bases in between. CDR3 coding DNA: TGTGCCAGCAGCCAAGAAATTGGGGGCAGGGGTTATGAAAAACTGTTTTTT. Its protein product is CASSQEIGGRGYEKLFF.

The rearrangement links TRBV30 to TRBJ2-2; tentatively, D is TRBD1 or TRBD2 (5 bases each). CDR3 length equals 11 residues. Deletions cut 5 bases from V and 4 bases from J, with 5 bases between. CDR1 GTSNPN and CDR2 SVGIG come from the germline V gene (reference sequence). This CDR3 is CAWGGTGELFF. As DNA, the CDR3 is TGTGCCTGGGGGGGCACCGGGGAGCTGTTTTTT.

Turning to this clone: Other DNA sequences in this sample translate to the same CDR3. V usage is TRBV18 and J usage is TRBJ2-1; a possible D gene is TRBD1 (6 bases). Germline-derived CDR1 and CDR2 are KGHSH and LQKENI. This CDR3 region has 14 residues. V lost 0 bases, J lost 7 bases, and 10 bases lay in between. The CDR3 DNA is TGTGCCAGCTCACCACCAGGGGGTAGGAATGAGCAGTTCTTC. Encoded protein: CASSPPGGRNEQFF.

This chain uses TRBV7-2 with TRBJ1-1, with a weak D call TRBD1 (6 bases). CDR1 and CDR2 (germline): SGHTA, FQGNSA. V shed 5 bases and J shed 1 base, with 14 bases lying between them. The CDR3 runs 15 residues. This CDR3 is CASSIIGQKNTEAFF. Here the CDR3 DNA reads TGTGCCAGCAGCATAATAGGACAGAAGAACACTGAAGCTTTCTTT.

This clone was picked up a small number of times. V gene TRBV7-2 combines with J gene TRBJ1-1, with a tentative D call TRBD1 (5 bases). The CDR3 runs 14 residues. Deletions cut 1 base from V and 8 bases from J, with 14 bases between. From germline, CDR1 is SGHTA and CDR2 FQGNSA. This CDR3 is CASSLDGTRGEAFF. The CDR3 DNA sequence: TGTGCCAGCAGCTTAGACGGGACCCGAGGAGAAGCTTTCTTT.

This chain connects TRBV7-9 to TRBJ2-5; 9 nucleotides match TRBD1. Germline V gene data show CDR1 as SEHNR and CDR2 as FQNEAQ (reference sequence). CDR3 size: 14 residues. Trimming at V came to 11 bases and at J to 4 bases, leaving 11 bases not matched to a gene. CDR3 coding DNA: TGTGCCTCCGAGAAGGGACAGGGAGGAGAGACCCAGTACTTC. Its protein is CASEKGQGGETQYF. Full variable domain (rest looked up from reference TRBV7-9 and TRBJ2-5): DTGVSQNPRHKITKRGQNVTFRCDPISEHNRLYWYRQTLGQGPEFLTYFQNEAQLEKSRLLSDRFSAERPKGSFSTLEIQRTEQGDSAMYLCASEKGQGGETQYFGPGTRLLVL.

The V call is TRBV4-3, the J call TRBJ2-2; D may be TRBD2 (5 bases). Trimming left V 3 bases short and J 6 bases short, with 14 bases between. CDR1 is LGHNA and CDR2 is YSLEER in the germline V gene. CDR3 length: 15 amino acids. This CDR3 reads CASSQELVSSGELFF. CDR3 bases: TGCGCCAGCAGCCAGGAACTAGTTTCTTCCGGGGAGCTGTTTTTT.

The chain carries TRBV7-2 and TRBJ2-1; the D gene is possibly TRBD1 (6 bases). This CDR3 has 13 residues. The ends were cut back, 5 bases at V and 8 bases at J, with 13 bases in the middle. The germline V gene has CDR1 SGHTA and CDR2 FQGNSA. CDR3 sequence reads: CASSPVAGDEQFF. CDR3 DNA sequence: TGTGCCAGCAGCCCAGTAGCAGGGGATGAGCAGTTCTTC.

The rearrangement joins TRBV4-1 to TRBJ2-5; weak D call: TRBD2 (6 bases). This CDR3 region has 15 residues. In germline, CDR1 is MGHRA, CDR2 YSYEKL. V lost 2 bases, J lost 3 bases, and 13 bases lay in between. The CDR3: CASSQSTRAEETQYF. In nucleotides, the CDR3 is TGCGCCAGCAGCCAATCGACTAGAGCGGAAGAGACCCAGTACTTC.

This clone was counted only a few times. The chain combines TRBV28 with TRBJ2-5; 12 nucleotides agree with TRBD2. This CDR3 is 15 amino acids long. Trimming took 10 bases from V and 2 from J; bases not matched to a gene: 8. Germline CDR1 is MDHEN and CDR2 is SYDVKM. The CDR3 is CATARTSGGQETQYF. The CDR3, as DNA: TGTGCCACCGCCAGAACTAGCGGGGGGCAAGAGACCCAGTACTTC. Full variable domain (remainder filled in from reference TRBV28 and TRBJ2-5): DVKVTQSSRYLVKRTGEKVFLECVQDMDHENMFWYRQDPGLGLRLIYFSYDVKMKEKGDIPEGYSVSREKKERFSLILESASTNQTSMYLCATARTSGGQETQYFGPGTRLLVL.

A word on this clone: Other nucleotide sequences from this sample produce the same CDR3. The CDR3 DNA sequence: TGTGCCAGCAGTGTCGGACAGGGTAACACTGAAGCTTTCTTT. Amino acid sequence: CASSVGQGNTEAFF. The chain combines TRBV2 with TRBJ1-1; the match to TRBD1 covers 8 bases. The germline CDR1 and CDR2 sequences are SNHLY and FYNNEI. The V gene end was trimmed by 4 bases and the J gene end by 2 bases; junction bases not matched to a gene: 3. The CDR3 length is 14 residues.

With regard to this clone: Other DNA sequences in this sample translate to the same CDR3. In nucleotides, the CDR3 is TGCGCCAGCAGCTCGGGGAGCACAGATACGCAGTATTTT. This sequence encodes CASSSGSTDTQYF. The rearrangement joins TRBV5-1 to TRBJ2-3, with D possibly being TRBD2 (5 bases). CDR1 SGHRS and CDR2 YFSETQ come from the germline V gene. The length of the CDR3 is 13 residues. V was trimmed by 3 bases and J by 0 bases, leaving 5 bases between them.

V gene TRBV6-5 combines with J gene TRBJ2-6, with TRBD1 identical over 7 bases. Trimming removed 6 bases from V and 3 bases from J; junction bases left unmatched: 2. Germline-derived CDR1 and CDR2 are MNHEY and SVGAGI. The CDR3 is made up of 14 amino acids. The CDR3 DNA follows: TGTGCCAGCAGAGACAGGGTTGGGGCCAACGTCCTGACTTTC. Translation: CASRDRVGANVLTF.

This chain links TRBV5-8 with TRBJ1-6, with D possibly matching TRBD1 (5 bases). The CDR3 is made up of 13 amino acids. The V and J ends lost 5 bases and 8 bases respectively, with 11 bases between them. From germline, CDR1 is SGHTS and CDR2 YDEGEE. The chain's CDR3 is CASSWGKDSPLHF. CDR3 DNA sequence: TGTGCCAGCAGTTGGGGGAAAGATTCACCCCTCCACTTT. Supplemented by reference TRBV5-8 and TRBJ1-6, the full variable domain reads EAGVTQSPTHLIKTRGQQATLRCSPISGHTSVYWYQQALGLGLQFLLWYDEGEERNRGNFPPRFSGRQFPNYSSELNVNALELEDSALYLCASSWGKDSPLHFGNGTRLTVT.

A few counts support this clone. The chain is built from TRBV5-4 and TRBJ2-3; D gene uncertain. The germline V gene has CDR1 SGHNT and CDR2 YYREEE (reference sequence). V was cut by 3 bases and J by 2 bases, with 16 bases left in between. The CDR3 is 16 residues long. This CDR3 reads CASSSRPLQATDTQYF. CDR3 DNA sequence: TGTGCCAGCAGCTCTAGGCCCCTCCAAGCCACAGATACGCAGTATTTT.

Only a few counts were recorded for this clone. This chain connects TRBV29-1 to TRBJ2-5, with D perhaps TRBD2 (6 bases). Germline V lookup: CDR1 SQVTM, CDR2 ANQGSEA. The CDR3 spans 12 residues. V was pared by 6 bases and J by 3 bases, with 11 bases between. CDR3 sequence reads: CSVEEGEETQYF. CDR3 nucleotide sequence: TGCAGCGTGGAGGAGGGAGAAGAGACCCAGTACTTC.

This chain links TRBV10-2 with TRBJ1-1, with a weak D call TRBD1 (6 bases). Germline values: CDR1 WSHSY, CDR2 SAAADI. This CDR3 contains 14 residues. V shed 2 bases and J shed 11 bases, with 18 bases lying between them. Written as DNA, the CDR3 is TGCGCCAGCAGTGAGCCCACTCAGACAGGAGGCGCTTTCTTT. This codes for CASSEPTQTGGAFF.

This clone showed up just a few times. The CDR3 coding sequence is TGTGCCAGCAGCCTGACCAGCAGGTACAATGAGCAGTTCTTC. Residues: CASSLTSRYNEQFF. The rearrangement links TRBV14 to TRBJ2-1; D unresolved. V shed 4 bases and J shed 4 bases, with 11 bases lying between them. There are 14 residues in the CDR3. The germline V gene has CDR1 SGHDN and CDR2 FVKESK.

This clone turned up a few times. The chain employs TRBV5-1 and TRBJ2-3, with TRBD2 as a possible D gene (6 bases). Trimming stripped 3 bases from V and 1 base from J, with 12 bases between. The CDR3 consists of 15 residues. CDR1 is SGHRS, CDR2 YFSETQ, per germline. The CDR3 protein is CASSSLTGGTDTQYF. In DNA, the CDR3 is TGCGCCAGCAGCTCCCTGACGGGGGGCACAGATACGCAGTATTTT.

The rearrangement uses TRBV5-6 and TRBJ1-2; unclear D gene. V was shortened by 9 bases and J by 4 bases, with 19 bases between the two germline ends. The CDR3 loop spans 14 amino acids. CDR1 SGHDT and CDR2 YYEEEE come from the germline V gene. The CDR3 nucleotides read TGTGCCACCACACTGAGGTCCCTCCTCTATGGCTACACCTTC. Its translation: CATTLRSLLYGYTF.

The table lists this clone with a few counts. The chain recombines TRBV18 with TRBJ2-1, with 7 bases matching TRBD2. The CDR3 is 12 residues long. Trimming took 3 bases from V and 14 from J; bases not matched to a gene: 7. The germline V gene has CDR1 KGHSH and CDR2 LQKENI. Written as DNA, the CDR3 is TGTGCCAGCTCACCGGGACTAAAAATCGAGTTCTTC. It codes for CASSPGLKIEFF.